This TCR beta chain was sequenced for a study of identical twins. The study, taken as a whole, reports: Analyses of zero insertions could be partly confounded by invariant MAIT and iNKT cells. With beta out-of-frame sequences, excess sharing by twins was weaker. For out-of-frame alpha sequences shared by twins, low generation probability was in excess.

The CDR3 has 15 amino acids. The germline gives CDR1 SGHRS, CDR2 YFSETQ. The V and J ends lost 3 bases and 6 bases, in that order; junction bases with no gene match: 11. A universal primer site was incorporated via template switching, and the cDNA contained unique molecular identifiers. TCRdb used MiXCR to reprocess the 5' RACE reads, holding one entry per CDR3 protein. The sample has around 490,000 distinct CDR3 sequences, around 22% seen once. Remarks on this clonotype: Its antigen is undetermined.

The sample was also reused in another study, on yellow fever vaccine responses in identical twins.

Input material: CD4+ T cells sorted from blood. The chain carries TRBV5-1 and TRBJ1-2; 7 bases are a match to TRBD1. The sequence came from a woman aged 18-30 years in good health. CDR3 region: CASSSLQGRKDGYTF. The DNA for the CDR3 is TGCGCCAGCAGCTCCCTACAGGGGAGGAAGGATGGCTACACCTTC.